This T cell receptor beta chain was captured in a study of response to subunit inactivated influenza vaccine. TCRdb re-analysed the RT-PCR reads in MiXCR, keeping a single row per CDR3 protein. The sample comprises 500,000 to 550,000 distinct CDR3 sequences, under 30% of which are singletons, and around 2.8% rests with the top ten. The sample was also reused in another study, on T cells expressing NK-cell markers. From that second work: With UMIs, 5'RACE template switching was used to make TCR beta cDNA. The TCR beta repertoires were obtained from sorted CD3+CD56+NKG2C+, CD3+CD56+NKG2C- and CD3+CD56-NKG2C+ T cells. Seven of the eight sequenced donors were HCMV-seropositive; one was seronegative. Top CD8+ clonotypes included the dominant CD3+CD56+NKG2C+ clonotypes in a handful of donors. Among four donors, these clonotypes also ranked first in the CD3+CD56-NKG2C+ fraction.

The receptor's source is a man aged 50 or older who received an inactivated influenza vaccine. The sequenced sample was CD4+ T cells sorted from PBMCs, obtained 11 to 12 days after vaccination.

CDR3 sequence (DNA): TGTGCCAGCAGCCAGTCAGGCCTAGCGGGGGGCGAGCAGTTCTTC. Encoded protein: CASSQSGLAGGEQFF. V gene TRBV3-1 combines with J gene TRBJ2-1, with 11 bases that match TRBD2. V shed 3 bases, J shed 10 bases, and the junction held 8 bases outside the gene matches. This CDR3 comprises 15 residues. Per germline, CDR1 LGHDT and CDR2 YNNKEL (reference sequence).